The 24 T cell receptor beta chains below come from one sample, sequenced in a study of blood T cell repertoires in COVID-19. Clones were sequenced by immunoSEQ multiplex PCR, and TCRdb holds only the in-frame ones, with some missing. The sample has approximately 300,000 clones, roughly 90% seen once. Input material: PBMCs or T cells enriched from blood (not recorded which). The origin of the receptors is a woman aged 25 to 39 who had been exposed to COVID-19.

This clone was counted once. The chain combines TRBV7-9 with TRBJ1-2, with 10 positions matching TRBD1. CDR3 length: 17 residues. The germline gives CDR1 SEHNR, CDR2 FQNEAQ (reference sequence). The J segment lost 0 bases and the V segment lost 0 bases, leaving 4 bases of the junction unmatched. The CDR3 coding sequence is TGTGCCAGCAGCTTAGCCCGGACAGGGGGAACTAACTATGGCTACACCTTC. It codes for CASSLARTGGTNYGYTF. The variable domain in full, with the rest retrieved from reference TRBV7-9 and TRBJ1-2, is DTGVSQNPRHKITKRGQNVTFRCDPISEHNRLYWYRQTLGQGPEFLTYFQNEAQLEKSRLLSDRFSAERPKGSFSTLEIQRTEQGDSAMYLCASSLARTGGTNYGYTFGSGTRLTVV.

The chain recombines TRBV25-1 with TRBJ1-2; D remains unclear. CDR1 and CDR2 (germline): MGHDK, SYGVNS. Trimming cost V 2 bases and J 0 bases, with 10 bases left between them. This CDR3 region has 15 residues. The chain's CDR3 is CASSESGRANYGYTF. The CDR3 DNA reads TGTGCCAGCAGTGAAAGCGGTAGAGCTAACTATGGCTACACCTTC.

This clone was detected many times. The CDR3 DNA reads as TGTGCCAGCAGCTGGGCAGGGGGCTCGGGTCAGCCCCAGCATTTT. It yields the protein CASSWAGGSGQPQHF. The gene calls are TRBV5-7 and TRBJ1-5, with 8 bases fitting TRBD1. TRBV5-7 is reported as an ORF; its role is uncertain. J was trimmed by 6 bases and V by 3 bases; bases with no gene match: 8. The CDR3 sequence is 15 residues long.

The chain is built from TRBV19 and TRBJ1-6, with D hard to call. V lost 3 bases to trimming and J lost 7 bases, with 10 bases between them. The CDR3 is 14 amino acids. CDR1 and CDR2 (germline): LNHDA, SQIVND (reference sequence). The CDR3 reads CASSIGERNSPLHF. The CDR3, as DNA: TGTGCCAGTAGTATTGGGGAGAGGAATTCACCCCTCCACTTT.

V and J are TRBV5-6 and TRBJ2-5; 8 nucleotides match TRBD2. CDR1 SGHDT and CDR2 YYEEEE come from the germline V gene. The V segment lost 4 bases and the J segment 5 bases; nucleotides outside the gene matches: 7. The length of the CDR3 is 14 residues. The CDR3 DNA reads as TGTGCCAGCAGCCAGACGGGGGGGCTGGAGACCCAGTACTTC. Its protein product is CASSQTGGLETQYF. Full variable domain (outside the CDR3, taken from reference TRBV5-6 and TRBJ2-5): DAGVTQSPTHLIKTRGQQVTLRCSPKSGHDTVSWYQQALGQGPQFIFQYYEEEERQRGNFPDRFSGHQFPNYSSELNVNALLLGDSALYLCASSQTGGLETQYFGPGTRLLVL.

The rearrangement links TRBV7-2 to TRBJ1-5, with 7 bases identical to TRBD1. This CDR3 is built from 14 residues. V lost 5 bases, J lost 3 bases, and 4 bases stayed unmatched. In germline, CDR1 is SGHTA, CDR2 FQGNSA. CDR3 loop: CASSIDRVNQPQHF. The CDR3 DNA follows: TGTGCCAGCAGCATAGACAGGGTCAATCAGCCCCAGCATTTT.

This chain uses TRBV14 with TRBJ2-1; unclear D gene. Germline loops: CDR1 SGHDN, CDR2 FVKESK. The CDR3 runs 15 residues. The V and J ends lost 4 bases and 2 bases respectively, with 12 bases between them. CDR3 nucleotide sequence: TGTGCCAGCAGCCGTCAGGTCCCAACCTACAATGAGCAGTTCTTC. Amino acids: CASSRQVPTYNEQFF.

The chain combines TRBV14 with TRBJ1-2, with TRBD1 matching over 7 bases. V lost 2 bases and J lost 11; bases outside the gene matches: 14. Germline V gene lookup returns CDR1 SGHDN and CDR2 FVKESK. This CDR3 region has 15 residues. The CDR3 loop reads CASSQRGGTVGRYTF. The CDR3 DNA follows: TGTGCCAGCAGCCAAAGAGGGGGGACAGTGGGGCGGTACACCTTC.

V usage is TRBV7-2 and J usage is TRBJ2-7; TRBD1 might be the D (5 bases). The CDR3 is made up of 15 amino acids. Between the trimmed V and J ends, which lost 5 bases and 1 base, there was a span of 15 bases. Germline assignment: CDR1 SGHTA and CDR2 FQGNSA. CDR3 in DNA: TGTGCCAGCAGCCCACCAGGACACAAATCCTACGAGCAGTACTTC. Its translation is CASSPPGHKSYEQYF.

This chain uses TRBV14 with TRBJ2-3; no firm D call. Germline values: CDR1 SGHDN, CDR2 FVKESK. Trimming removed 4 bases from V and 3 bases from J, with 14 bases in between. This CDR3 region has 15 residues. CDR3 loop: CASSPLGGRTDTQYF. CDR3 nucleotide sequence: TGTGCCAGCAGCCCCCTAGGCGGTCGGACAGATACGCAGTATTTT.

V usage is TRBV9 and J usage is TRBJ2-7; perhaps TRBD2 as D (5 bases). CDR3 size: 16 residues. Germline V gives CDR1 SGDLS, CDR2 YYNGEE. Trimming pared 0 bases from V and 2 bases from J, leaving 15 bases between. The CDR3 sequence: CASSVGRDIGAYEQYF. CDR3 sequence (DNA): TGTGCCAGCAGCGTAGGACGGGATATCGGGGCCTACGAGCAGTACTTC.

The chain combines TRBV12-3 or TRBV12-4 with TRBJ1-2, with a weak D call TRBD1 (6 bases). The CDR3 spans 13 residues. Trimming took off 6 bases at V and 4 bases at J, with 12 bases between the two ends. The CDR3 is CASSLGQSYGYTF. Here the CDR3 DNA reads TGTGCCAGCAGCTTGGGACAATCCTATGGCTACACCTTC.

The rearrangement joins TRBV18 to TRBJ1-5; 9 bases are shared with TRBD1. Germline trimming cut 4 bases from V and 5 bases from J; bases unmatched to any gene: 3. Germline V gives CDR1 KGHSH, CDR2 LQKENI. CDR3 length: 14 amino acids. The CDR3 spells CASSQQGADQPQHF. CDR3 coding DNA: TGTGCCAGCTCACAACAGGGGGCGGATCAGCCCCAGCATTTT. The full variable domain, completed using reference TRBV18 and TRBJ1-5, is NAGVMQNPRHLVRRRGQEARLRCSPMKGHSHVYWYRQLPEEGLKFMVYLQKENIIDESGMPKERFSAEFPKEGPSILRIQQVVRGDSAAYFCASSQQGADQPQHFGDGTRLSIL.

The V and J genes are TRBV10-3 and TRBJ2-3; D remains unclear. Germline loops: CDR1 ENHRY, CDR2 SYGVKD. The CDR3 consists of 12 residues. V was shortened by 2 bases and J by 6 bases, with 6 bases between the two germline ends. The DNA of the CDR3 is TGTGCCATCAGTGAGAACGGGGATACGCAGTATTTT. Translation: CAISENGDTQYF.

CDR3 amino acids: CAISGDTEQFF. The CDR3 DNA follows: TGTGCCATCAGTGGGGACACGGAGCAGTTCTTC. The genes are TRBV10-3 and TRBJ2-1; D possibly corresponds to TRBD1 (6 bases). CDR3 length: 11 residues. Germline V CDR1 and CDR2: ENHRY, SYGVKD. V was pared by 4 bases and J by 10 bases, with 8 bases between.

This chain joins TRBV20-1 and TRBJ2-4; TRBD1 is a possible D gene (7 bases). V shed 3 bases and J shed 1 base, with 16 bases lying between them. The CDR3 totals 16 residues. Germline V CDR1 and CDR2: DFQATT, SNEGSKA (reference sequence). This chain's CDR3 is CSASQGGLIAKNIQYF. The DNA of the CDR3 is TGCAGTGCTAGTCAGGGGGGTCTTATCGCCAAAAACATTCAGTACTTC.

The V call is TRBV11-1, the J call TRBJ2-7; 8 nucleotides line up with TRBD2. The CDR3 spans 15 residues. Germline V gene data show CDR1 as SGHAT and CDR2 as FQDESV (reference sequence). V was pared by 5 bases and J by 2 bases, with 8 bases of the junction left unmatched. CDR3 sequence reads: CASSRGAGGTYEQYF. CDR3 sequence (DNA): TGTGCCAGCAGCCGAGGGGCGGGGGGTACCTACGAGCAGTACTTC.

This clone showed up just once. The CDR3 here is CASSDTGTGVYQETQYF. In nucleotides, the CDR3 is TGTGCCAGTAGTGACACCGGGACAGGGGTGTACCAAGAGACCCAGTACTTC. J is TRBJ2-5 and V is TRBV19; 10 bases are a match to TRBD1. Germline V gives CDR1 LNHDA, CDR2 SQIVND (reference sequence). The ends lost 5 bases at V and 0 bases at J; junction bases unmatched: 9. This CDR3 is 17 amino acids long.

The chain uses TRBV28 and TRBJ2-7, with 7 bases that match TRBD1. The V segment lost 5 bases and the J segment 5 bases; nucleotides outside the gene matches: 9. Germline CDR1 reads MDHEN; CDR2 reads SYDVKM. This CDR3 is built from 14 residues. The CDR3: CASSPGQSLNEQYF. The CDR3 DNA sequence: TGTGCCAGCAGTCCGGGACAGTCGTTGAACGAGCAGTACTTC. Full variable domain (outside the CDR3, taken from reference TRBV28 and TRBJ2-7): DVKVTQSSRYLVKRTGEKVFLECVQDMDHENMFWYRQDPGLGLRLIYFSYDVKMKEKGDIPEGYSVSREKKERFSLILESASTNQTSMYLCASSPGQSLNEQYFGPGTRLTVT.

J is TRBJ1-6 and V is TRBV10-3; 7 nucleotides match TRBD1. Per germline, CDR1 ENHRY and CDR2 SYGVKD. After removal of 2 bases from V and 4 bases from J, the junction contained 5 bases not matched to a gene. CDR3 length: 16 amino acids. The CDR3 region is CAISEGLQGYNSPLHF. DNA of the CDR3: TGTGCCATCAGTGAGGGATTACAGGGGTATAATTCACCCCTCCACTTT.

This clone occurred once. The chain employs TRBV3-1 (or the pseudogene TRBV3-2) and TRBJ2-1; 7 bases are a match to TRBD2. The CDR3 is 15 residues long. Trimming took 2 bases from V and 3 from J; bases not matched to a gene: 4. Germline CDR1 reads LGHDT; CDR2 reads YNNKEL (reference sequence). The CDR3 DNA is TGTGCCAGCAGCCAACAGGGAGGGGACTACAATGAGCAGTTCTTC. This codes for CASSQQGGDYNEQFF.

This chain joins TRBV4-3 and TRBJ1-2; weak D call: TRBD1 (5 bases). The CDR3 spans 16 residues. V was shortened by 0 bases and J by 4 bases, with 15 bases between the two germline ends. Germline V gene sequence: CDR1 LGHNA, CDR2 YSLEER. DNA for the CDR3: TGCGCCAGCAGCCAAGATTACCAGGGTTGGGCCTATGGCTACACCTTC. This codes for CASSQDYQGWAYGYTF.

The rearrangement joins TRBV6-5 to TRBJ2-7, with TRBD1 identical over 10 bases. With V trimmed by 6 bases and J by 3 bases, 2 bases remained unmatched. This CDR3 region has 13 residues. The germline gives CDR1 MNHEY, CDR2 SVGAGI. For the CDR3, the DNA is TGTGCCAGCAGGGGGACAGGGGTCTACGAGCAGTACTTC. Its protein product is CASRGTGVYEQYF.

This sequence joins TRBV19 and TRBJ1-1; maybe TRBD1 (5 bases). CDR1 LNHDA and CDR2 SQIVND come from the germline V gene (reference sequence). CDR3 length: 12 amino acids. V was trimmed by 8 bases and J by 0 bases, leaving 7 bases between them. The CDR3 region has the DNA TGTGCCAGTGCGACAGTGAACACTGAAGCTTTCTTT. Its protein is CASATVNTEAFF.